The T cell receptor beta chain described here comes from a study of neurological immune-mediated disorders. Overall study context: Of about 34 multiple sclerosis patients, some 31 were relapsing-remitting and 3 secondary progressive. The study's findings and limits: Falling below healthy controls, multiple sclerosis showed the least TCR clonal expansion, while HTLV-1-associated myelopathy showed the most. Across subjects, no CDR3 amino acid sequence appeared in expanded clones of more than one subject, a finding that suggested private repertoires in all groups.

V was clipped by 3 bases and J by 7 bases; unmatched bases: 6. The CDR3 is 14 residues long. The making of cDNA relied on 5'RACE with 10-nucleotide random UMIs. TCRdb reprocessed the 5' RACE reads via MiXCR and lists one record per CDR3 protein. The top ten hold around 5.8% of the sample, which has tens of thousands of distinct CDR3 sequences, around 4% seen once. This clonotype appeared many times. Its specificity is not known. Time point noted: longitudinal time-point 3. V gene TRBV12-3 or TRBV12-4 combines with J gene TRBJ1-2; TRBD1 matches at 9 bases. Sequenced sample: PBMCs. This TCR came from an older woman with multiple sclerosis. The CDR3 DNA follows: TGTGCCAGCAGTTTCGGGACAGGGAGGTCTGGCTACACCTTC. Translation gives CASSFGTGRSGYTF.